This TCR beta chain derives from a study of PD-L1 blockade in urothelial cancer. This CDR3 comprises 16 residues. Trimming took off 1 base at V and 1 base at J, with 11 bases between the two ends. CDR1 SGHTA and CDR2 FQGNSA come from the germline V gene. Noted time point: peripheral blood 6 weeks after treatment start. Repertoires were generated with immunoSEQ multiplex PCR, while TCRdb's copy carries only in-frame clones and drops some. This table holds 100,000 to 150,000 clones, more than 70% found once. The rearrangement joins TRBV7-2 to TRBJ1-5, with D uncertain. Source: PBMCs, taken around atezolizumab (anti-PD-L1) treatment. The TCR sequence derives from a man over 45 with urothelial cancer. The CDR3 loop reads CASSLVGGVSNQPQHF. The CDR3 DNA reads TGTGCCAGCAGCTTAGTCGGCGGGGTGAGCAATCAGCCCCAGCATTTT.